This T cell receptor beta chain was retrieved from a study of blood T cell repertoires in COVID-19. Study-level background: T cells, B-cell-depleted T cells, or PBMCs supplied cDNA or gDNA.

This CDR3 is built from 13 residues. V shed 6 bases and J shed 6 bases, with 14 bases lying between them. Germline-derived CDR1 and CDR2 are MNHEY and SVGAGI. In the original analysis: It was from reference gene primer amplification that nucleated cell counts were estimated. The repertoire was sequenced with immunoSEQ multiplex PCR; TCRdb's copy has only in-frame clones and lacks some. V and J calls and clone size are as listed in that table; D and trimming were resolved from the DNA. The table includes roughly 100,000 clones, roughly 87% detected once. The specimen was peripheral blood. V gene TRBV6-5 combines with J gene TRBJ1-2; weak D call: TRBD1 (5 bases). The TCR comes from a man aged 50 to 60 in a cohort sampled during active COVID-19. The CDR3 coding sequence is TGTGCCAGCAGAGCAGATCGGGGGGATGGCTACACCTTC. Translated, it gives CASRADRGDGYTF.